This T cell receptor (beta chain) comes out of a study of T cell repertoires in cytomegalovirus infection (dated by TCRdb to the late 2010s). Some background on the complete study: The peptide stimulations were aimed at well-studied HLA-B-restricted epitopes as well as recently identified HLA-C-restricted CMV epitopes, whose presentation resists viral immunomodulation. Donor HLA type was relevant to the analysis, because carriage of CMV infection together with the matching HLA type was indicated by public TCR beta signatures. Here is what the overall study found, with its caveats: In the ex vivo response, HLA-C-restricted CMV-specific TCR beta clonotypes were dominant, and in two of eight donors the single most frequent clonotype came from this HLA-C-restricted group. Carriers of CMV infection plus the relevant HLA type were discriminated by the cumulative frequency of public TCR beta family members in the study cohort and in an independent roughly 340-donor cohort.

Sample treatment or condition, as interpreted from the label and publication: in vitro stimulation with specific CMV peptide epitopes to enrich CMV-specific T cells. The germline V and J ends show losses of 4 bases and 3 bases respectively, and no gene match explains 7 bases of the junction. Its CDR3 holds 15 amino acids, cysteine through phenylalanine. Left in the record is the CDR3 DNA by itself, 45 bases read in frame from the first base. Sequences MGHDK (CDR1) and SYGVNS (CDR2) are obtained from the germline V gene. This clonotype was observed a few times. Its antigen is currently not known. Per-base quality was not reported, and no clone a single base away is much larger than it. Sequencing was performed on an Illumina HiSeq 1500. TCRdb applied fastp at Q25 and MiXCR to the public reads, then kept only in-frame beta chains. Records with the same CDR3 protein are collapsed into one entry carrying the most frequent genes and DNA. This sample holds around 310,000 distinct CDR3 sequences; around 29% were observed only once. The ten largest clones add up to around 20% of the sample.

The TCR originated in a human donor in good health (CMV status not recorded). Some clones in this sample may be carry-over from other donors' samples. The chain employs TRBV25-1 and TRBJ2-7; TRBD1 agrees with 9 junctional bases. Here the sequenced sample was cultured PBMCs, taken from culture after CMV antigen stimulation. Read as DNA, the sequence is TGTGCCAGCAGTGGAACAGGGGGCTCGGGCTACGAGCAGTACTTC. It specifies CASSGTGGSGYEQYF.